This T cell receptor beta chain was identified during a study of vaccination effects on CD4 cells after COVID-19 (dated by TCRdb to between 2021 and 2024). With regard to the full study: Across the study, the median time from the second dose to post-vaccine sampling was 72 days (range 14 to 241). The study compared SARS-CoV-2 spike-specific CD4+ TCR repertoires before and after mRNA vaccination in COVID-19 convalescent patients and infection-naive vaccine recipients. The full study included 9 to 10 COVID-19 convalescent patients and several SARS-CoV-2-naive healthy vaccine recipients. The Oncomine TCR Beta short-read assay on an Illumina iSeq 100 was used to sequence cultures from other donors in the study.

On the study overall, not on this receptor specifically: In healthy vaccine recipients, vaccine-induced clones were almost all SARS-CoV-2 mono-reactive, with only 1 of 255 cross-reactive with common cold coronaviruses. Marked clonal contraction was observed in both infection-induced and vaccine-induced clones at late post-vaccination timepoints, consistent with waning T cell responses. The study was limited by a small number of convalescent patients and lacked early post-infection timepoints.

The CDR3 measures 15 amino acids from cysteine to phenylalanine. Left in the record is the CDR3 DNA by itself, 45 bases read in frame from the first base. About this clone itself: It has no known antigen specificity. It has no much larger one-base neighbor in the sample; base qualities were not kept.

In the ViraFEST assay, PBMC were stimulated with viral peptide pools, and antigen-specific CD4+ T cell clonotypes were then identified by expansion using TCR sequencing. After more than 9 days of culture, CD4+ T cells were isolated with the EasySep CD4+ T cell isolation kit. Participants received two doses of either the BNT162b2 or the mRNA-1273 mRNA SARS-CoV-2 vaccine. None of the healthy vaccine recipients had a prior SARS-CoV-2 infection, which was confirmed by nucleocapsid antibody tests that came back negative both before and after vaccination. Each well held roughly 2.2 million PBMC cultured in IMDM containing approximately 5% human AB serum, around 10 IU/ml IL-2 and gentamicin, along with roughly 10 ug/ml peptides. Half of the culture medium was replaced with fresh IL-2-containing medium on days 3 and 7. Unless noted otherwise, every peptide stimulation condition was cultured in triplicate wells. PBMC were separated from whole blood using Ficoll-Paque Plus gradient centrifugation and were then either cryopreserved at -140C or used fresh. The overlapping peptide pools covered the spike proteins of SARS-CoV-2 and of the common cold coronaviruses HCoV-NL63, HCoV-OC43 and HCoV-229E. The QIAamp micro DNA kit was used to extract genomic DNA from the cultured CD4+ T cells.

Library preparation was by the immunoSEQ multiplex PCR assay. TCR beta CDR3 sequencing was performed on DNA from the cultured, isolated CD4+ T cells. The authors processed their data as follows. Non-productive TCR sequences were discarded, and reads were trimmed to the CDR3 region, with only CDR3s of 7 or more amino acids retained. Antigen-specific clonotypes were identified with the MANAFEST web app by comparing expansion in peptide wells against reference cultures. Positive clones required FDR<0.05 expansion versus reference and all other wells, odds ratio above 5, and frequency above 0.1% in two replicate wells. A clonotype was defined as cross-reactive if the clonotype was significantly expanded both in SARS-CoV-2 spike wells and in at least one common cold coronavirus spike condition. Levenshtein distance calculated with the stringdist R package was used to assess CDR3 similarity, and unrooted trees were constructed with ape in R 3.6.1. TCRdb carries this immuneACCESS record with in-frame sequences only. Its versions omit some clonotypes, under half of them owing to an unresolved V gene in the studies checked, with the rest unexplained. That table gives V, J and clone size, and the DNA gave D and trimming. The sample yields around 30,000 clones; under 85% were counted once. Together, the top ten hold 15% to 20% of the sample.

The specimen comprised CD4+ T cells from PBMCs cultured with HCoV-OC43 spike peptides, sampled after COVID-19 vaccination. Sample cell subset or site, as interpreted from the label and publication: HCoV-OC43 spike overlapping peptide pool stimulation. This clonotype originated in a human donor who received a COVID-19 vaccine. This sequence uses TRBV21-1 and TRBJ2-1; the table's TRBD2 call for D was not verified on the DNA. TRBV21-1 is a recognized pseudogene. At the DNA level, the sequence is TGTGCCAGCACCCGGCTAGCGGGAGTTAACGATGAGCAGTTCTTC. The resulting protein is CASTRLAGVNDEQFF.